The 13 T cell receptor beta chains listed next were all sequenced from one sample in a study of cytomegalovirus exposure and HLA in healthy donors. The PCR made use of 60 Vbeta and 13 Jbeta primers. Profiling relied on immunoSEQ multiplex PCR, and the TCRdb table lists in-frame clones only, not all of them. The data show about 190,000 clones, roughly four fifths seen once. The specimen was PBMCs. The receptors stem from a woman aged 25 to 39 in good health and CMV-seropositive.

Only a few counts were recorded for this clone. The V and J genes are TRBV6-5 and TRBJ1-1, with a possible D match to TRBD1 (5 bases). V gave up 8 bases and J gave up 3 bases, with 13 bases separating them. CDR3 size: 13 residues. Per germline, CDR1 MNHEY and CDR2 SVGAGI. The CDR3: CASSRVWDTEAFF. The CDR3 DNA follows: TGTGCCAGCTCCAGGGTTTGGGACACTGAAGCTTTCTTT.

As regards this clone: Germline and junction disagree at one end, which may indicate a read error. The V gene is TRBV19, the J gene TRBJ2-7, with 11 bases aligning to TRBD2. From germline, CDR1 is LNHDA and CDR2 SQIVND (reference sequence). The CDR3 has 14 residues. The CDR3 nucleotides read TGTGCCAGTAGAATAGCGGGAGGGGCCTACGAGCAGTACTTC. Translating gives CASRIAGGAYEQYF.

V is TRBV4-1 and J is TRBJ1-2; D gene uncertain. Germline loops: CDR1 MGHRA, CDR2 YSYEKL. The CDR3 runs to 17 residues. Trimming stripped 1 base from V and 0 bases from J, with 15 bases between. In DNA form, the CDR3 reads TGCGCCAGCAGCCAAGTGCTATTGACAAGAGCTAACTATGGCTACACCTTC. Protein product: CASSQVLLTRANYGYTF.

This chain links TRBV6-6 with TRBJ2-5; 9 bases fit TRBD2. The J call may not be correct, given that the DNA end is closer to TRBJ2-7. CDR3 length: 13 amino acids. CDR1 and CDR2 from the germline V gene are MNHNY and SVGAGI (reference sequence). The CDR3 here is CASGLAGFGEQYF. Here the CDR3 DNA reads TGTGCCAGCGGGCTAGCGGGATTCGGCGAGCAGTACTTC.

The genes are TRBV29-1 and TRBJ2-3; a possible D gene is TRBD2 (6 bases). The V and J ends lost 3 bases and 2 bases respectively, with 15 bases between them. Germline values: CDR1 SQVTM, CDR2 ANQGSEA. CDR3 length equals 15 residues. The CDR3 nucleotides are TGCAGCGTTGACCCGAGCGGGCCCCCCACAGATACGCAGTATTTT. Translated: CSVDPSGPPTDTQYF.

This chain links TRBV14 with TRBJ2-1; no firm D call. Germline V gives CDR1 SGHDN, CDR2 FVKESK. The CDR3 extends over 16 amino acids. V was clipped by 2 bases and J by 5 bases, with 16 bases between them. The CDR3 here is CASSQWRQTKHNEQFF. The CDR3 bases are TGTGCCAGCAGCCAATGGCGGCAAACCAAGCACAATGAGCAGTTCTTC.

This clone showed up just a few times. The genes are TRBV29-1 and TRBJ1-1; 7 bases agree with TRBD1. This CDR3 has 11 residues. In germline, CDR1 is SQVTM, CDR2 ANQGSEA. The V segment lost 4 bases and the J segment 6 bases; nucleotides outside the gene matches: 2. As DNA, the CDR3 is TGCAGCGTTGGACAGGGTCCTGAAGCTTTCTTT. Translation: CSVGQGPEAFF.

The chain uses TRBV9 and TRBJ2-1; 9 bases agree with TRBD2. This CDR3 is built from 16 residues. The V gene's germline CDR1 is SGDLS and CDR2 YYNGEE. The trim removed 4 bases at V and 8 bases at J, leaving 13 bases unmatched. The DNA for the CDR3 is TGTGCCAGCAGCCCCGTACTAGCGGGTGGAGGGCATGAGCAGTTCTTC. Its translation is CASSPVLAGGGHEQFF.

The chain uses TRBV28 and TRBJ1-6; D might be TRBD1 (5 bases). The length of the CDR3 is 15 residues. Germline V gene lookup returns CDR1 MDHEN and CDR2 SYDVKM. V shed 5 bases and J shed 7 bases, with 15 bases lying between them. The CDR3 region has the DNA TGTGCCAGCAGTCCCCCCGACAGAGCAAATTCACCCCTCCACTTT. It translates to CASSPPDRANSPLHF. Filled out from reference TRBV28 and TRBJ1-6, the complete variable domain reads DVKVTQSSRYLVKRTGEKVFLECVQDMDHENMFWYRQDPGLGLRLIYFSYDVKMKEKGDIPEGYSVSREKKERFSLILESASTNQTSMYLCASSPPDRANSPLHFGNGTRLTVT.

The CDR3 nucleotides read TGTGCCGCCGGGACAGGGATGCACGAGCAGTACTTC. Its translation: CAAGTGMHEQYF. The chain uses TRBV19 and TRBJ2-7, with 9 bases that match TRBD1. Per the germline V gene, CDR1 is LNHDA and CDR2 is SQIVND (reference sequence). The CDR3 runs to 12 residues. The J segment lost 5 bases and the V segment lost 11 bases, leaving 7 bases of the junction unmatched.

The V call is TRBV19, the J call TRBJ2-5; TRBD1 is a possible D gene (5 bases). Trimming took off 10 bases at V and 5 bases at J, with 14 bases between the two ends. Germline values: CDR1 LNHDA, CDR2 SQIVND (reference sequence). CDR3 length: 12 residues. CDR3 protein: CATGQGWETQYF. CDR3 coding DNA: TGTGCCACTGGGCAGGGTTGGGAGACCCAGTACTTC.

The count of this clone is one. The chain recombines TRBV6-1 with TRBJ2-1; TRBD1 is a possible D gene (6 bases). Per the germline V gene, CDR1 is MNHNS and CDR2 is SASEGT. The CDR3 is 11 amino acids. Trimming took off 10 bases at V and 5 bases at J, with 9 bases between the two ends. The CDR3 reads CATRQDNEQFF. The DNA of the CDR3 is TGTGCCACGAGACAGGACAATGAGCAGTTCTTC.

The sample holds a few counts of this clone. The chain joins TRBV19 to TRBJ1-5, with D hard to call. CDR1 is LNHDA, CDR2 SQIVND, per germline (reference sequence). There are 15 residues in the CDR3. Trimming shortened V by 1 base and J by 1 base, and 8 bases separated the two germline ends. CDR3 region: CASSIGGGSNQPQHF. CDR3 DNA: TGTGCCAGTAGTATAGGAGGTGGGAGCAATCAGCCCCAGCATTTT.